This is a list of T cell receptor beta chains from one sample in a study of cytomegalovirus exposure and HLA in healthy donors. Clones were read by immunoSEQ multiplex PCR, and TCRdb kept only the in-frame ones, dropping some. Among under 150,000 clones listed, approximately 78% were seen once. Sequenced input: PBMCs. The receptor source for this set is a woman aged 50 to 60 in good health and CMV-seropositive. CDR3s include the opening cysteine and the closing phenylalanine or tryptophan. A D gene is named only where the DNA matches it firmly. Not all rows give a size; the values are once, few, many and, for expanded clones, a class.

NA	NA	TRBV7-3	TRBJ2-5	TGTGCCAGCAGCTTAATGCAAGCGGAGACCCAGTACTTC	CASSLMQAETQYF
NA	NA	TRBV7-9	TRBJ2-1	TGTGCCAGCAGCGCGGGCCGCAGCAATGAGCAGTTCTTC	CASSAGRSNEQFF
NA	NA	TRBV28	TRBJ1-4	TGTGCCAGCAATGGCGGCGAAAAACTGTTTTTT	CASNGGEKLFF
TRBD1	NA	TRBV9	TRBJ2-1	TGTGCCAGCAGCGTAAGGATGGTTAGGGGGCGAGGAATGGACAATGAGCAGTTCTTC	CASSVRMVRGRGMDNEQFF
TRBD1	NA	TRBV4-2	TRBJ1-5	TGTGCCAGCAGCCTTACAGGGGGCAATCAGCCCCAGCATTTT	CASSLTGGNQPQHF
NA	NA	TRBV7-2	TRBJ2-1	TGTGCCAGCAGCTTAAGGGGCGGGGCTAATGAGCAGTTCTTC	CASSLRGGANEQFF
NA	few	TRBV10-3	TRBJ1-3	TGTGCCATCAGGACCGGGACTTCGGGAAACACCATATATTTT	CAIRTGTSGNTIYF
TRBD1	NA	TRBV18	TRBJ2-1	TGTGCCAGCTCACCGTGGGACAGGGCAAACAATGAGCAGTTCTTC	CASSPWDRANNEQFF
NA	NA	TRBV10-1	TRBJ2-1	TGCGCCAGCAGTGAGGGCCAGAACTACAATGAGCAGTTCTTC	CASSEGQNYNEQFF
NA	NA	TRBV9	TRBJ2-3	TGTGCCAGCAGCGTAACCGGGGGAAATCCCGCCGGGGCAGATACGCAGTATTTT	CASSVTGGNPAGADTQYF
NA	NA	TRBV5-8	TRBJ1-2	TGTGCCAGCAGCTTGGGGAGCTATGGCTACACCTTC	CASSLGSYGYTF
NA	NA	TRBV5-1	TRBJ2-1	TGCGCCAGCAGCCCGGTGGGGAGCGGCTCCTACAATGAGCAGTTCTTC	CASSPVGSGSYNEQFF
NA	NA	TRBV7-9	TRBJ2-1	TGTGCCAGCAGCTCCCTCTACAATGAGCAGTTCTTC	CASSSLYNEQFF
TRBD2	NA	TRBV6-5	TRBJ2-1	TGTGCCAGCAGTTACTTGGAACTAGCGGGGGAGGGAGGTCAGTTCTTC	CASSYLELAGEGGQFF
TRBD2	NA	TRBV4-2	TRBJ2-3	TGTGCCAGCAGCGCACTAGCGGGGGAGGGTACGCAGTATTTT	CASSALAGEGTQYF
NA	NA	TRBV9	TRBJ2-5	TGTGCCAGCAGCGTAGACGGAGGAGAGACCCAGTACTTC	CASSVDGGETQYF
TRBD2	once	TRBV28	TRBJ2-1	TGTGCCAGCAGTTTCCCGGGACTAGCGGGAGCCAATGAGCAGTTCTTC	CASSFPGLAGANEQFF
NA	NA	TRBV5-4	TRBJ2-1	TGTGCCAGCAGCTTGGCGACAGGAAACTCCTACAATGAGCAGTTCTTC	CASSLATGNSYNEQFF
NA	NA	TRBV5-1	TRBJ1-2	TGCGCCAGCAGGGGGCTAGTCAACTATGGCTACACCTTC	CASRGLVNYGYTF
NA	NA	TRBV5-1	TRBJ2-3	TGCGCCAGCAGCTCCTCCGGGACACGGTGGGATACGCAGTATTTT	CASSSSGTRWDTQYF
TRBD1	once	TRBV7-9	TRBJ2-7	TGTGCCAGCAGCTTTGAATGGACAGGGAGCTACGAGCAGTACTTC	CASSFEWTGSYEQYF
NA	NA	TRBV5-5	TRBJ1-6	TGTGCCAGCAGCCCTAGGAGGACCGATTCACCCCTCCACTTT	CASSPRRTDSPLHF
NA	NA	TRBV4-1	TRBJ1-3	TGCGCCAGCAGCCAATATTTCCCCATTTATGAGGGAAACACCATATATTTT	CASSQYFPIYEGNTIYF
NA	NA	TRBV30	TRBJ1-2	TGTGCCTGGAGTGATGGGACACCTCGCTTC	CAWSDGTPRF
TRBD1	NA	TRBV25-1	TRBJ1-5	TGTGCCAGCAGTGAAGGGGGACAGGGGGCGGGTCAGCCCCAGCATTTT	CASSEGGQGAGQPQHF
NA	NA	TRBV7-9	TRBJ1-1	TGTGCCAGCAGCTTAGGCCGGTTTGCAAACACTGAAGCTTTCTTT	CASSLGRFANTEAFF
NA	once	TRBV19	TRBJ1-5	TGTGCCAGTAGGGGATTCAGAAAACAGGGTCTCAATCAGCCCCAGCATTTT	CASRGFRKQGLNQPQHF
NA	NA	TRBV25-1	TRBJ2-3	TGTGCCAGCAGTGAATACAAGGGGAGCACAGATACGCAGTATTTT	CASSEYKGSTDTQYF
NA	NA	TRBV10-1	TRBJ2-3	TGCGCCAGCAGTGAGGACTCGCTCTACCAGTATTTT	CASSEDSLYQYF
TRBD2	NA	TRBV5-1	TRBJ2-5	TGCGCCAGCAGCTTGTTGCTAGCGGACCAAGAGACCCAGTACTTC	CASSLLLADQETQYF
TRBD2	NA	TRBV7-3	TRBJ2-1	TGTGCCAGCAGCTTAACTCTATCTAGCGGGGGTGGAGGAGAGCAGTTCTTC	CASSLTLSSGGGGEQFF
NA	NA	TRBV6-5	TRBJ1-5	TGTGCCAGCAGTCCGGACAGTTATCAGCCCCAGCATTTT	CASSPDSYQPQHF
TRBD1	NA	TRBV5-8	TRBJ2-3	TGTGCCAGCAGCCGATGGACAGGCAGGGACATAACAGATACGCAGTATTTT	CASSRWTGRDITDTQYF
NA	NA	TRBV28	TRBJ2-2	TGTGCCAGCAGATATCAGATATACACCGGGGAGCTGTTTTTT	CASRYQIYTGELFF
NA	NA	TRBV21-1	TRBJ1-5	TGTGCCAGCAGCAAAGCAAAGGGGGTAGATAGCAATCAGCCCCAGCATTTT	CASSKAKGVDSNQPQHF
TRBD2	NA	TRBV18	TRBJ2-1	TGTGCCAGCTCACCGATAGCGGGAGGAGGCTACAATGAGCAGTTCTTC	CASSPIAGGGYNEQFF
TRBD2	NA	TRBV28	TRBJ2-3	TGTGCCAGCAGTCGACTAGCGGGAGGTGCAGATACGCAGTATTTT	CASSRLAGGADTQYF
TRBD1	once	TRBV5-1	TRBJ1-5	TGCGTTCCGCCGGACAGGGTTCAAAATCAGCCCCAGCATTTT	CVPPDRVQNQPQHF
TRBD2	NA	TRBV7-9	TRBJ2-3	TGTGCCAGCAGCTTGCGCGGGAGGGCTGCAGATACGCAGTATTTT	CASSLRGRAADTQYF
NA	NA	TRBV7-3	TRBJ2-3	TGTGCCAGCAGCTTATACGGGAGTGGGACAGATACGCAGTATTTT	CASSLYGSGTDTQYF
NA	NA	TRBV11-2	TRBJ2-1	TGTGCCAGCAGCTTAGTCCGGCTAGGGGGATACAATGAGCAGTTCTTC	CASSLVRLGGYNEQFF
TRBD1	NA	TRBV27	TRBJ1-2	TGTGCCAGCAGTTTCGACAGGGACAGGAGACACTATGGCTACACCTTC	CASSFDRDRRHYGYTF
TRBD1	NA	TRBV23-1	TRBJ1-2	TGCGCCAGCAGTCAAGTCCCGTTCCCGGGACAGGGAGGTTCGTACACCTTC	CASSQVPFPGQGGSYTF
NA	NA	TRBV11-1	TRBJ2-2	TGTGCCAGCAGCCAGACGAGGATCGGGGAGCTGTTTTTT	CASSQTRIGELFF
TRBD1	NA	TRBV4-1	TRBJ1-3	TGCGCCAGCAGCCAAGAAGGGGTAGACAGGGACCGAAACACCATATATTTT	CASSQEGVDRDRNTIYF
NA	NA	TRBV6-5	TRBJ2-6	TGTGCCAGCAGCCCCGGGGGGCTCGGGGCCAACGTCCTGACTTTC	CASSPGGLGANVLTF